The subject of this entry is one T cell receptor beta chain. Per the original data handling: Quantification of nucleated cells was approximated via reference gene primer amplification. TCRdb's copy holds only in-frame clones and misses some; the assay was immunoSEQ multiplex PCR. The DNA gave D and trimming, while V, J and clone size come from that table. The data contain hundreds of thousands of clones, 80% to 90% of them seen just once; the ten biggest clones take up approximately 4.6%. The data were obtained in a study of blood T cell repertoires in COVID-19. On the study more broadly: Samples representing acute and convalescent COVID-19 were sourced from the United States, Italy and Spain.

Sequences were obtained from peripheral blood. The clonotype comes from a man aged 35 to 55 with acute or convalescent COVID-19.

Written as DNA, the CDR3 is TGTGCCAGCAGCCCCAGCTCCTACAATGAGCAGTTCTTC. Protein sequence: CASSPSSYNEQFF. This rearrangement joins TRBV5-6 to TRBJ2-1, with D hard to call. This CDR3 contains 13 residues. Trimming cost V 4 bases and J 0 bases, with 5 bases left between them. Germline CDR1 SGHDT, CDR2 YYEEEE.